These 26 T cell receptor beta chains were sequenced from one sample in a study of blood T cells in healthy people across ages. Primed by a sample-barcoded 5' primer and a J-beta primer mix, a second PCR proceeded for 7 to 11 cycles. One entry per CDR3 protein, called by TCRdb with MiXCR from the 5' RACE reads. Counted here are approximately 1.5 million distinct CDR3 sequences, around 36% occurring once; the ten biggest clones make up about 11%. Sequenced: blood. All receptors derive from a woman in her twenties or thirties in good health.

This clonotype occurred many times. The chain couples TRBV3-1 to TRBJ1-2; 7 bases agree with TRBD1. The junction had 12 bases not matched to a gene; V was cut back by 2 bases and J by 0 bases. This CDR3 spans 18 amino acids. CDR1 is LGHDT, CDR2 YNNKEL, per germline (reference sequence). The CDR3 nucleotides are TGTGCCAGCAGCCAATTCCCCCAAACAGGGGCTCCTAACTATGGCTACACCTTC. Protein: CASSQFPQTGAPNYGYTF.

This chain links TRBV12-3 or TRBV12-4 with TRBJ2-5; D is unclear. TRBJ2-7 matches the DNA end more closely, so the J call is doubtful. There are 12 residues in the CDR3. CDR3 sequence (DNA): TGTGCCAGTTCTTCCGGGCCCTGCGAGCAGTACTTC. Amino acids: CASSSGPCEQYF.

V usage is TRBV5-1 and J usage is TRBJ2-3, with D perhaps TRBD1 or TRBD2 (5 bases each). This CDR3 has 15 residues. Trimming took off 5 bases at V and 2 bases at J, with 15 bases between the two ends. Germline values: CDR1 SGHRS, CDR2 YFSETQ. The CDR3: CASSPGASNTDTQYF. The CDR3 nucleotides are TGCGCCAGCAGTCCCGGGGCCAGTAACACAGATACGCAGTATTTT. Looking up the rest from reference TRBV5-1 and TRBJ2-3 gives the full variable domain: KAGVTQTPRYLIKTRGQQVTLSCSPISGHRSVSWYQQTPGQGLQFLFEYFSETQRNKGNFPGRFSGRQFSNSRSEMNVSTLELGDSALYLCASSPGASNTDTQYFGPGTRLTVL.

A word on this clonotype: A much larger clonotype is one base distant, so this may be a read error. This chain uses TRBV5-1 with TRBJ2-3, with a possible D match to TRBD2 (5 bases). Germline CDR1 is SGHRS and CDR2 is YFSETQ. V lost 5 bases and J 4 bases, leaving 14 bases between the germline ends. The CDR3 is 14 residues long. In DNA, the CDR3 is TGCGCCAGCAGGGAGGAAGAGCCCTCAGATACGCAGTATTTT. This gives the protein CASREEEPSDTQYF.

The V call is TRBV11-2, the J call TRBJ2-5; TRBD2 matches 7 bases. The germline gives CDR1 SGHAT, CDR2 FQNNGV. The CDR3 totals 15 residues. Trimming took 1 base from V and 4 from J; bases not matched to a gene: 6. CDR3 nucleotides: TGTGCCAGCAGCTTAGGGGGCGGGGAGGGAGAGACCCAGTACTTC. The encoded protein is CASSLGGGEGETQYF. The whole variable domain, filled in from reference TRBV11-2 and TRBJ2-5, reads EAGVAQSPRYKIIEKRQSVAFWCNPISGHATLYWYQQILGQGPKLLIQFQNNGVVDDSQLPKDRFSAERLKGVDSTLKIQPAKLEDSAVYLCASSLGGGEGETQYFGPGTRLLVL.

A few counts support this clonotype. This chain joins TRBV10-3 and TRBJ2-5; 9 positions agree with TRBD2. The CDR3 covers 15 residues. V trimming: 0 bases; J trimming: 7 bases; junction bases outside the gene matches: 6. From germline, CDR1 is ENHRY and CDR2 SYGVKD. CDR3 loop: CAISESSGGIGTQYF. Written as DNA, the CDR3 is TGTGCCATCAGTGAGTCCAGCGGGGGGATTGGGACCCAGTACTTC.

The chain has TRBV5-1 and TRBJ2-1, with TRBD2 identical over 9 bases. The CDR3 loop spans 18 amino acids. V was pared by 8 bases and J by 9 bases, with 24 bases of the junction left unmatched. The germline V gene has CDR1 SGHRS and CDR2 YFSETQ. DNA of the CDR3: TGCGCCAGTAGCACCAGCGCCAGCATGGTAGCGGGGGAGGTTGAGCAGTTCTTC. Protein product: CASSTSASMVAGEVEQFF.

This clonotype has only a few counts. The chain combines TRBV6-6 with TRBJ1-5, with 7 positions matching TRBD1. The ends lost 0 bases at V and 9 bases at J; junction bases unmatched: 5. Germline V CDR1 and CDR2: MNHNY, SVGAGI (reference sequence). The CDR3 runs 14 residues. The CDR3 region is CASSYSEQGPPQHF. Written as DNA, the CDR3 is TGTGCCAGCAGTTACTCCGAACAGGGGCCGCCCCAGCATTTT.

This clonotype was picked up one time. A single base separates this from a much larger clone, so it may be a read error. The chain recombines TRBV29-1 with TRBJ2-1; TRBD2 aligns across 13 bases. Germline assignment: CDR1 SQVTM and CDR2 ANQGSEA. The V segment lost 3 bases and the J segment 3 bases; nucleotides outside the gene matches: 14. CDR3 length equals 19 residues. CDR3 DNA sequence: TGCAGCGTTGAGTACGCGACTAGCGGGAGGATCTCCTTCTACAATGAGCAGTTCTTC. The encoded protein is CSVEYATSGRISFYNEQFF.

CDR3 sequence (DNA): TGTGCCAGCAGCCAAGGAAGACTAGCGGGGGCCCATACCTACAATGAGCAGTTCTTC. Protein: CASSQGRLAGAHTYNEQFF. This chain links TRBV7-9 with TRBJ2-1; 12 bases are shared with TRBD2. The CDR3 has 19 amino acids. Germline V gene sequence: CDR1 SEHNR, CDR2 FQNEAQ (reference sequence). V lost 5 bases to trimming and J lost 2 bases; unmatched junction nucleotides: 13.

This clonotype was recorded a few times. The gene calls are TRBV12-3 or TRBV12-4 and TRBJ2-1; D call uncertain. This CDR3 is built from 15 residues. The V and J ends lost 6 bases and 5 bases respectively, with 17 bases between them. The CDR3 coding sequence is TGTGCCAGCAGCCAAAATCACCCACGGCACAATGAGCAGTTCTTC. It encodes CASSQNHPRHNEQFF.

This clonotype was picked up many times. The rearrangement links TRBV29-1 to TRBJ2-3; maybe TRBD2 (5 bases). The CDR3 has 13 amino acids. Per the germline V gene, CDR1 is SQVTM and CDR2 is ANQGSEA. Trimming took 5 bases from V and 4 from J, leaving 13 bases between them. The CDR3 coding sequence is TGCAGCGTTCCACTAGTAATCTCAGATACGCAGTATTTT. It encodes CSVPLVISDTQYF.

The J gene is TRBJ1-5, the V gene TRBV4-2; D ambiguous. The CDR3 has 13 residues. V lost 5 bases to trimming and J lost 8 bases, with 13 bases between them. From germline, CDR1 is LGHNA and CDR2 YNFKEQ. The CDR3 nucleotides are TGTGCCAGCAGCTACGGGCCGGCGAAGCCCCAGCATTTT. This translates into CASSYGPAKPQHF.

The genes are TRBV5-1 and TRBJ2-1; 7 bases are a match to TRBD2. The J call may be faulty, since TRBJ2-7 better matches the DNA end. Germline CDR1 reads SGHRS; CDR2 reads YFSETQ. The CDR3 extends over 15 amino acids. The CDR3 here is CASSLADPRANEQYF. The CDR3 DNA sequence: TGCGCCAGCAGCCTAGCGGACCCAAGGGCGAATGAGCAGTACTTC.

This clonotype was recorded at least ten times. The chain carries TRBV18 and TRBJ2-5; D gene uncertain. Trimming removed 8 bases at V and 0 bases at J, with 13 bases between. This CDR3 contains 14 residues. Per germline, CDR1 KGHSH and CDR2 LQKENI. This chain's CDR3 is CASSSGRYQETQYF. CDR3 coding DNA: TGTGCCAGCAGCTCCGGACGGTACCAAGAGACCCAGTACTTC.

The chain is built from TRBV18 and TRBJ2-5, with 11 positions matching TRBD2. This CDR3 is built from 18 residues. From germline, CDR1 is KGHSH and CDR2 LQKENI. Unmatched junction bases numbered 12, after V lost 1 base and J lost 5 bases. The CDR3, as DNA: TGTGCCAGCTCACCACTTTGGCTAGCGGGGGGCGACTCGGAGACCCAGTACTTC. Translated, it gives CASSPLWLAGGDSETQYF.

The CDR3 here is CSARPLTSGRNEQFF. For the CDR3, the DNA is TGCAGTGCTAGACCGTTGACTAGCGGGCGCAATGAGCAGTTCTTC. The chain employs TRBV20-1 and TRBJ2-1; 10 bases align to TRBD2. Trimming took 2 bases from V and 6 from J; bases not matched to a gene: 7. From germline, CDR1 is DFQATT and CDR2 SNEGSKA (reference sequence). There are 15 residues in the CDR3.

The CDR3 DNA sequence: TGTGCCAGCAGTTACTGGAAGGCTGGGGCCAACGTCCTGACTTTC. It yields the protein CASSYWKAGANVLTF. The chain uses TRBV6-5 and TRBJ2-6; D remains ambiguous. Germline V gene sequence: CDR1 MNHEY, CDR2 SVGAGI. The V end was cut by 1 base, the J end by 2 bases, with 6 bases between. This CDR3 contains 15 residues.

V gene TRBV5-1 combines with J gene TRBJ1-1; maybe TRBD1 (5 bases). V gave up 4 bases and J gave up 5 bases, with 18 bases separating them. Germline V gene lookup returns CDR1 SGHRS and CDR2 YFSETQ. The CDR3 spans 15 residues. The CDR3: CASSPEGPGKTEAFF. The CDR3 DNA reads as TGCGCCAGCAGCCCGGAGGGACCAGGGAAAACTGAAGCTTTCTTT.

This clonotype has only a few counts. The CDR3 DNA follows: TGTGCCATCAGTGAGCCAAAGACACGGATCTACGAGCAGTACTTC. Its protein is CAISEPKTRIYEQYF. This sequence joins TRBV10-3 and TRBJ2-7; no firm D call. The V end was cut by 2 bases, the J end by 3 bases, with 14 bases between. The CDR3 totals 15 residues. Per the germline V gene, CDR1 is ENHRY and CDR2 is SYGVKD.

This clonotype has only a few counts. The genes are TRBV5-1 and TRBJ2-3, with D perhaps matching TRBD2 (6 bases). Per the germline V gene, CDR1 is SGHRS and CDR2 is YFSETQ. The CDR3 has 14 residues. Trimming removed 3 bases from V and 4 bases from J, with 12 bases in between. CDR3 residues: CASSSGTRADTQYF. CDR3 nucleotides: TGCGCCAGCAGCTCCGGGACTCGGGCAGATACGCAGTATTTT.

Comments on this clonotype: The junction and the germline gene differ at one end; a read error may be behind it. The rearrangement joins TRBV9 to TRBJ2-3; the D is unclear. Germline CDR1 and CDR2: SGDLS and YYNGEE. CDR3 size: 15 residues. CDR3 amino acids: CAGSVDGFRTDTQYF. CDR3 DNA sequence: TGTGCCGGCAGCGTAGACGGGTTCCGCACAGATACGCAGTATTTT.

This clonotype was seen more than once but under ten times. This chain links TRBV14 with TRBJ1-2; 10 nucleotides align to TRBD1. CDR1 is SGHDN, CDR2 FVKESK, per germline. V lost 4 bases, J lost 6 bases, and 17 bases stayed unmatched. This CDR3 comprises 18 residues. CDR3 nucleotide sequence: TGTGCCAGCAGCCGCTTGGGACAGGGGCCTCTCCTGAGGGATGGCTACACCTTC. It yields the protein CASSRLGQGPLLRDGYTF. Variable domain in full (rest from reference TRBV14 and TRBJ1-2): EAGVTQFPSHSVIEKGQTVTLRCDPISGHDNLYWYRRVMGKEIKFLLHFVKESKQDESGMPNNRFLAERTGGTYSTLKVQPAELEDSGVYFCASSRLGQGPLLRDGYTFGSGTRLTVV.

This clonotype was detected many times. This chain joins TRBV5-1 and TRBJ2-1; D is unresolved. Germline V gene lookup returns CDR1 SGHRS and CDR2 YFSETQ. V was pared by 7 bases and J by 0 bases, with 17 bases between. This CDR3 is built from 16 residues. In nucleotides, the CDR3 is TGCGCCAGCGGCCGGATAGCAGAAAACTCCTACAATGAGCAGTTCTTC. Translating gives CASGRIAENSYNEQFF. Filled out from reference TRBV5-1 and TRBJ2-1, the complete variable domain reads KAGVTQTPRYLIKTRGQQVTLSCSPISGHRSVSWYQQTPGQGLQFLFEYFSETQRNKGNFPGRFSGRQFSNSRSEMNVSTLELGDSALYLCASGRIAENSYNEQFFGPGTRLTVL.

The sample holds one count of this clonotype. A clone one base away is much larger, so this may be a read error. This sequence joins TRBV5-1 and TRBJ2-3; D may be TRBD2 (6 bases). The germline V gene has CDR1 SGHRS and CDR2 YFSETQ. V lost 10 bases and J lost 0, with 18 bases in between. This CDR3 has 15 residues. CDR3 protein: CAGGPSVGSTDTQYF. Here the CDR3 DNA reads TGCGCCGGCGGCCCTAGCGTCGGTAGCACAGATACGCAGTATTTT.

The J gene is TRBJ1-1, the V gene TRBV4-1; maybe TRBD1 (6 bases). The CDR3 has 15 amino acids. V was shortened by 4 bases and J by 4 bases, with 16 bases between the two germline ends. Per germline, CDR1 MGHRA and CDR2 YSYEKL. The CDR3 loop reads CASSLLTRGGTEAFF. The CDR3 DNA is TGCGCCAGCAGCCTACTAACCAGGGGTGGCACTGAAGCTTTCTTT.